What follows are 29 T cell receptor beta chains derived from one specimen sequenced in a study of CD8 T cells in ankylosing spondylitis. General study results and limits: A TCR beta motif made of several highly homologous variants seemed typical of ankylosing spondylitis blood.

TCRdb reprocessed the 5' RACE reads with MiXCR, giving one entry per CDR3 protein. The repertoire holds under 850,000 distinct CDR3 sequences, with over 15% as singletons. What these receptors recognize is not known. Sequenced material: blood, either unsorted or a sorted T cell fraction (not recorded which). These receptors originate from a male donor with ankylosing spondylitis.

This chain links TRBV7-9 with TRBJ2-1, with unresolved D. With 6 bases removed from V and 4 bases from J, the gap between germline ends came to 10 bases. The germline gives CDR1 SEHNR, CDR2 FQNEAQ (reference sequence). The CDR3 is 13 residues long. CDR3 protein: CASSWVQYNEQFF. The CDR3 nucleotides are TGTGCCAGCAGTTGGGTCCAATACAATGAGCAGTTCTTC.

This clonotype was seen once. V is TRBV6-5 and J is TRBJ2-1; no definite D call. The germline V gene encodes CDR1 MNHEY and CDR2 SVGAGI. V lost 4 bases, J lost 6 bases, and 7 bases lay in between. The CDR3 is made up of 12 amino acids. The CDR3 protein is CASSSDTNEQFF. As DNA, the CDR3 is TGTGCCAGCAGTTCCGACACCAATGAGCAGTTCTTC.

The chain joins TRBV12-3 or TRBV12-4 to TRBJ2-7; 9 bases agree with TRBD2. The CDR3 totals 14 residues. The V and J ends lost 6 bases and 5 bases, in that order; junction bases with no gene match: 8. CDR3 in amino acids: CASSTGLAGHEQYF. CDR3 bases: TGTGCCAGCAGCACGGGACTAGCTGGCCACGAGCAGTACTTC.

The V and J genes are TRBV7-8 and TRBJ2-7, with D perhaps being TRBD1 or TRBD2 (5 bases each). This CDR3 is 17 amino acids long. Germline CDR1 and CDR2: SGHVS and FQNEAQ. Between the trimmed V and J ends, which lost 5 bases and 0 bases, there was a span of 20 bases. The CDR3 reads CASSPALGTISSYEQYF. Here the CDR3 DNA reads TGTGCCAGCAGCCCAGCTTTAGGGACCATTAGCTCCTACGAGCAGTACTTC.

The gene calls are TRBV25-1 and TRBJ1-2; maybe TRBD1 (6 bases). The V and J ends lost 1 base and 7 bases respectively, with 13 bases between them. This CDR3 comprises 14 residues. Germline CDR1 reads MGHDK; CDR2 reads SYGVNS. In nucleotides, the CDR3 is TGTGCCAGCAGTGAATCCCAGGGGCGCGGTGGCTACACCTTC. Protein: CASSESQGRGGYTF.

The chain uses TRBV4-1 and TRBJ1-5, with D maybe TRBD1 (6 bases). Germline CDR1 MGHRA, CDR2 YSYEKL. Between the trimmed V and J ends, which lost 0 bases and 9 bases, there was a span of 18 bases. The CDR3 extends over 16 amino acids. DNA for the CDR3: TGCGCCAGCAGCCAAGATATGCGGGGGCTCCTAGGGCCCCAGCATTTT. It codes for CASSQDMRGLLGPQHF.

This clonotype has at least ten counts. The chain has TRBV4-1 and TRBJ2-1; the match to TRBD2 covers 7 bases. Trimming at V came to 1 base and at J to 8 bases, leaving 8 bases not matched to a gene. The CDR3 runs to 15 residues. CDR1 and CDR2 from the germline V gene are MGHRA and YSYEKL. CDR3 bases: TGCGCCAGCAGCCAAGTCGGGGGGAGATTCGATGAGCAGTTCTTC. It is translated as CASSQVGGRFDEQFF.

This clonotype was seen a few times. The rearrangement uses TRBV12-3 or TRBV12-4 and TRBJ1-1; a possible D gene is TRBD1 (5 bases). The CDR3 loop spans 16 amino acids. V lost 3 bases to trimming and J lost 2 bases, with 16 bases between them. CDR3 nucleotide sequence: TGTGCCAGCAGTTTCCCTTTGGAGGGGCTCAACACTGAAGCTTTCTTT. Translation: CASSFPLEGLNTEAFF.

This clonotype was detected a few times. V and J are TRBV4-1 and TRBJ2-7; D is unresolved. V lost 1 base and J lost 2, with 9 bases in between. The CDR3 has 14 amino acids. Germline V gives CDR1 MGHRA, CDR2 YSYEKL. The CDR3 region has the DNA TGCGCCAGCAGCCAAGTGATCACCACCTACGAGCAGTACTTC. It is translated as CASSQVITTYEQYF.

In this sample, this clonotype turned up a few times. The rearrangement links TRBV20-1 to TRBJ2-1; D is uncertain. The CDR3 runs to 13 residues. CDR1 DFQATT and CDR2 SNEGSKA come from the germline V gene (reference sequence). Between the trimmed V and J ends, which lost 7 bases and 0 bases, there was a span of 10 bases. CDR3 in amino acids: CSGSPSSYNEQFF. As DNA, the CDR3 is TGCAGTGGCTCCCCAAGCTCCTACAATGAGCAGTTCTTC.

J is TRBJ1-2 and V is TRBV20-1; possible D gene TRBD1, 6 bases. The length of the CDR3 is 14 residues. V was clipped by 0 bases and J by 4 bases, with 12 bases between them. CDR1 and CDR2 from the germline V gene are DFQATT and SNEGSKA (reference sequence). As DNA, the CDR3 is TGCAGTGCTAGAGAAGACAGGACCCTCTATGGCTACACCTTC. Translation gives CSAREDRTLYGYTF.

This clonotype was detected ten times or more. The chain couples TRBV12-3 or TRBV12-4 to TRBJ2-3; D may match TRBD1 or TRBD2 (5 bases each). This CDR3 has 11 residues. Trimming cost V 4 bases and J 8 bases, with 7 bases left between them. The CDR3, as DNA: TGTGCCAGCAGTTCCGGGGCTACGCAGTATTTT. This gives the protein CASSSGATQYF.

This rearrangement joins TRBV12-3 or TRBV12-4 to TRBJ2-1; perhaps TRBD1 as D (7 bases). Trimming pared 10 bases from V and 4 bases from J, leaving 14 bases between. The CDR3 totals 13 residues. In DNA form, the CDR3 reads TGTGCCACCCAGGGGGGCCTGTACAATGAGCAGTTCTTC. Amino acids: CATQGGLYNEQFF.

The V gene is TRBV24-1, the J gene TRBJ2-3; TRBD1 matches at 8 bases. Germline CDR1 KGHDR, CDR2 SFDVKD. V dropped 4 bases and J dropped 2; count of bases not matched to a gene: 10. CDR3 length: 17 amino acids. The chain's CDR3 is CATSDPGQAGVTDTQYF. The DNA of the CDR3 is TGTGCCACCAGTGACCCGGGACAGGCTGGAGTCACAGATACGCAGTATTTT.

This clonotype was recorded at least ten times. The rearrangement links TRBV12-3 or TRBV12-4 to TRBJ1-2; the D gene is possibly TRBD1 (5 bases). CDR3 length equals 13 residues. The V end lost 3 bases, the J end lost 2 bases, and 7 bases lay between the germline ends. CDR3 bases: TGTGCCAGCAGTTTCAACAGGAACTATGGCTACACCTTC. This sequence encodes CASSFNRNYGYTF.

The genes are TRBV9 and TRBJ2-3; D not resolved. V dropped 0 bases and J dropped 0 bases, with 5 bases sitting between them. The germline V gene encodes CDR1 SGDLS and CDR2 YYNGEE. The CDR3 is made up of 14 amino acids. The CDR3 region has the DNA TGTGCCAGCAGCGTAGAACCCAGCACAGATACGCAGTATTTT. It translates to CASSVEPSTDTQYF.

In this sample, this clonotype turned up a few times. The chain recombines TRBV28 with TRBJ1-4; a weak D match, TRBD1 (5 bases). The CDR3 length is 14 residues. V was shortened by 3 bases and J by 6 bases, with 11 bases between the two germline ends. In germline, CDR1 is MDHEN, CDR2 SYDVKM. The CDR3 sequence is CASSFTGVDEKLFF. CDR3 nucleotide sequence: TGTGCCAGCAGTTTTACGGGGGTTGATGAAAAACTGTTTTTT.

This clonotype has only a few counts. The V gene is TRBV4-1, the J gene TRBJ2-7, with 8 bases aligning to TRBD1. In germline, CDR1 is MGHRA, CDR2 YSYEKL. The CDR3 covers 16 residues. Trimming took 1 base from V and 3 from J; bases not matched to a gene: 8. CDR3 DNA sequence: TGCGCCAGCAGCCAAGTAAAAGGACAGGGTTTCTACGAGCAGTACTTC. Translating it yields CASSQVKGQGFYEQYF.

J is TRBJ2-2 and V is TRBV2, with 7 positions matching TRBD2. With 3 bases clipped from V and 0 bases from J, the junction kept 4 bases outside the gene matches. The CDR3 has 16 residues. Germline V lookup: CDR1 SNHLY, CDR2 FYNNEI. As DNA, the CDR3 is TGTGCCAGCAGTGACCGGGACTACACGAACACCGGGGAGCTGTTTTTT. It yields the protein CASSDRDYTNTGELFF.

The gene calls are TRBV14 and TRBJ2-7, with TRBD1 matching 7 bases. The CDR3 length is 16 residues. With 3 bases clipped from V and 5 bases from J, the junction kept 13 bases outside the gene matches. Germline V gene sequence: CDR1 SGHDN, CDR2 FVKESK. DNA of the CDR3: TGTGCCAGCAGCCATGCAAAACAGGGGTTTGCCCACGAGCAGTACTTC. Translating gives CASSHAKQGFAHEQYF.

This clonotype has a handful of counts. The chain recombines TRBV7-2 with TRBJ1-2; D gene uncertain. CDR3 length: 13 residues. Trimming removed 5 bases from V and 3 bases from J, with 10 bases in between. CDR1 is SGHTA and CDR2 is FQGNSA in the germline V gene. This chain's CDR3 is CASSPFKDYGYTF. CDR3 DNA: TGTGCCAGCAGCCCGTTTAAAGACTATGGCTACACCTTC.

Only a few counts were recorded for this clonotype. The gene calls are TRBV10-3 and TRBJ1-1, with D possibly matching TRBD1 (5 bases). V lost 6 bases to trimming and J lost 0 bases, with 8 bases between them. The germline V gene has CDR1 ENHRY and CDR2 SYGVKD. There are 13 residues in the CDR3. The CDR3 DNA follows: TGTGCCATCAGCCAGGGTATGAACACTGAAGCTTTCTTT. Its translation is CAISQGMNTEAFF.

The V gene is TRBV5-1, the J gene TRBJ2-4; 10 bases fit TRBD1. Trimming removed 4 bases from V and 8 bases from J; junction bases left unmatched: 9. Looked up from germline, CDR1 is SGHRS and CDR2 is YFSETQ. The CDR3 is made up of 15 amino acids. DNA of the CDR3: TGCGCCAGCAGCCACCGGGACAGGGGAGGGGACATTCAGTACTTC. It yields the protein CASSHRDRGGDIQYF.

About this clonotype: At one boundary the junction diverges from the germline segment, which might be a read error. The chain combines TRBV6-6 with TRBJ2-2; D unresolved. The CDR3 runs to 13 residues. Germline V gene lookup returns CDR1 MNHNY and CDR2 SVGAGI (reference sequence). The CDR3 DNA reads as TGTGCCAGTAGTTCGGGTCGCGCCGGGGAGCTGTTTTTT. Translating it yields CASSSGRAGELFF.

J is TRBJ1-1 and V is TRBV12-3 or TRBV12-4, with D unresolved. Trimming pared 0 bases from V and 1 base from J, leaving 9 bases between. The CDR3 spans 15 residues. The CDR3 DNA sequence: TGTGCCAGCAGTTTAGCGTACTGGGGGAACACTGAAGCTTTCTTT. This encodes CASSLAYWGNTEAFF.

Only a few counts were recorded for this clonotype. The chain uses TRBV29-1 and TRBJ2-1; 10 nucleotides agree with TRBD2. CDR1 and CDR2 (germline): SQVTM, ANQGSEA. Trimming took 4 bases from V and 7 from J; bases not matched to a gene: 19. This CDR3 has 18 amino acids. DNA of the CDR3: TGCAGCGTTGTAAGGCTAGCGGGAGTAATCTCGGCCGGGAATGAGCAGTTCTTC. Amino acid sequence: CSVVRLAGVISAGNEQFF.

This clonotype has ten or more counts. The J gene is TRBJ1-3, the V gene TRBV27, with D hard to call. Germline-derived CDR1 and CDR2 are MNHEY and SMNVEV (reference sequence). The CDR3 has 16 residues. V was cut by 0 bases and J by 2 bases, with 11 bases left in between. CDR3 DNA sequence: TGTGCCAGCAGTTTATCGGGCAGCTATACTGGAAACACCATATATTTT. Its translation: CASSLSGSYTGNTIYF.

The CDR3 is CASRQSIGGTEAFF. CDR3 sequence (DNA): TGTGCCAGCAGACAATCAATAGGGGGGACTGAAGCTTTCTTT. The chain combines TRBV2 with TRBJ1-1; D is perhaps TRBD1 (6 bases). CDR1 is SNHLY, CDR2 FYNNEI, per germline. V gave up 6 bases and J gave up 5 bases, with 16 bases separating them. CDR3 size: 14 residues.

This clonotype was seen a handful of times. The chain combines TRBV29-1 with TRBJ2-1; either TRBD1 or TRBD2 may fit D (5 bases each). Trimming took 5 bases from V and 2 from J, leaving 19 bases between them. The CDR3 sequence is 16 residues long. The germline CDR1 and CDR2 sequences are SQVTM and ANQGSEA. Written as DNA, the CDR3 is TGCAGCGTTCCGGCGGCCCGGGGCCCCGCCTACAATGAGCAGTTCTTC. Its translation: CSVPAARGPAYNEQFF.